Described below is a single TCR beta chain sequence and its context. The antigen it recognizes is unknown. No much larger clonotype is one base removed from it; base qualities were not supplied. These data belong to a study of tumor and adjacent non-tumor tissue in lung cancer (dated by TCRdb to the late 2010s). Regarding the complete study: Patients with adenocarcinoma (around eleven), squamous cell carcinoma (2) and small cell lung cancer (1) were included in the cohort. In total, sequencing yielded over 95 million productive TCRbeta reads, which works out to an average of about 4.2 million reads per sample. Ages among the roughly 15 patients ranged from roughly 31 to 76 years, there were roughly 10 men and 5 women, and disease was at TNM stage I to III. TCRbeta CDR3 sequencing was performed on thirty paired specimens, with one tumor sample and one normal lung sample collected per patient. The study compared bulk TCRbeta repertoires between lung tumor tissue and matched distant non-tumor lung tissue from about 14 lung cancer patients. General findings and caveats noted by the study authors: Peripheral blood was not sequenced, so blood TCRbeta repertoires in these lung cancer patients were not examined. In normal lung, the top 100 clones accounted for a significantly larger cumulative share of the repertoire than in tumor tissue. Significantly higher TCR diversity (inverse Simpson) was observed in tumor tissue than in normal lung tissue (roughly 390 vs 170, P = 0.0075, Mann-Whitney U test). Significantly higher TCR diversity was found in younger patients, and higher tumor TCR diversity was associated with shorter overall and disease-free survival. The cohort had only approximately 15 patients, and the authors noted that larger samples and more detailed clinical data are needed. Neither the sequencing platform nor unique molecular identifiers are named or mentioned anywhere in the methods.

Receptor amplification or capture employed multiplex PCR. The instrument was an Illumina HiSeq 2500. TCRbeta libraries were built by three rounds of nested PCR using primers (Table S4), following protocols modified from ARM-PCR. PCR products of 200-500 bp were gel-excised and purified with the QIAquick gel extraction kit before sequencing. Under the source paper's analysis protocol: Reads were cleaned with Trimmomatic, merged with FLASH into complete CDR3 sequences, and assigned to V(D)J germline segments with MiTCR. VDJtools was used to compute clonal diversity as the inverse Simpson's index. A read counted as productive if the sequence was in-frame and lacked a premature stop codon. TCRdb ran its own pipeline on the public reads, namely fastp trimming at Q25 and MiXCR clone calling, and kept in-frame beta chains. Rows merge per CDR3 protein into single entries with the most common DNA and genes. TCRdb's processing, not the authors', yielded these V and J calls. The sample table contains 50,000 to 70,000 distinct CDR3 sequences; only one count was recorded for around 61% of them. The leading ten clones occupy more than 30% of the sample.

Its CDR3 holds 13 amino acids, cysteine through phenylalanine. The retained sequence is limited to the CDR3, 39 bases, with the frame set at the first base. Looking up the germline V gene yields CDR1 SQVTM and CDR2 ANQGSEA. Relative to germline, V is 3 bases shorter and J is 9 bases shorter, with 15 bases between their ends. RNA was isolated from bulk, unsorted tissue, and RNA quality was assessed with a NanoDrop ND-1000 and an Agilent 2100. Normal lung samples were distant non-tumor tissue taken more than 3 cm from the tumor edge. All donors had newly diagnosed lung cancer, had not received prior chemotherapy, and were admitted for thoracic surgery in China between August and November 2014. The study excluded patients who had received radiotherapy or chemotherapy before or who had another cancer at the same time. Surgical tissue pieces of about 1-2.3 cm3 were preserved in RNAlater solution and stored at -80 °C until use.

The chain is encoded by TRBV29-1 joined to TRBJ1-3; a confident D gene designation cannot be given. Sequenced input: distant non-tumor lung tissue. The TCR was taken from a man in his sixties or seventies with non-small cell lung cancer. The nucleotide sequence is TGCAGCGTTGAGGGGTCTCGACCGGCCACCATATATTTT. It specifies CSVEGSRPATIYF.